The 3 T cell receptor beta chains presented below share a single source sample, sequenced in a study of tumor-infiltrating lymphocytes in primary liver carcinoma. Unsorted whole blood yielded the blood RNA, and germline DNA was also extracted. A primer in the constant region served to generate TCR beta cDNA from 450 to 650 ng of total RNA. Three nested multiplex PCR rounds of slightly modified ARM-PCR generated TCR beta libraries. With TRBV1-TRBV30 forward primers and a C-beta reverse primer, the first two PCR rounds were run for approximately 10 cycles each. MiXCR, run by TCRdb on the multiplex PCR reads, gives a single entry per CDR3 protein. In the table there are fewer than 350,000 distinct CDR3 sequences, almost 65% of which are singletons. Sequenced sample: peripheral blood. The origin of the receptors is a man between 40 and 49 years old with primary liver carcinoma and hepatitis B virus infection.

This clonotype has a handful of counts. Given a much more abundant clone one base away, this may be a read error. The V call is TRBV6-5, the J call TRBJ1-5; D not resolved. With 7 bases removed from V and 2 bases from J, the gap between germline ends came to 15 bases. The CDR3 extends over 15 amino acids. Germline lookup yields CDR1 MNHEY and CDR2 SVGAGI. The CDR3 sequence: CASNSAPDGNQPQHF. DNA for the CDR3: TGTGCCAGCAATTCCGCGCCGGATGGCAATCAGCCCCAGCATTTT.

The chain has TRBV11-2 and TRBJ2-7; 10 positions match TRBD2. Germline V gene data show CDR1 as SGHAT and CDR2 as FQNNGV. V dropped 8 bases and J dropped 5; count of bases not matched to a gene: 15. The CDR3 loop spans 16 amino acids. Here the CDR3 reads CASGPLLAGDSHEQYF. The CDR3 coding sequence is TGTGCCAGCGGCCCTCTTCTAGCGGGAGATTCACACGAGCAGTACTTC. The whole variable domain, remainder taken from reference TRBV11-2 and TRBJ2-7, is EAGVAQSPRYKIIEKRQSVAFWCNPISGHATLYWYQQILGQGPKLLIQFQNNGVVDDSQLPKDRFSAERLKGVDSTLKIQPAKLEDSAVYLCASGPLLAGDSHEQYFGPGTRLTVT.

This clonotype has only a few counts. This chain joins TRBV12-3 or TRBV12-4 and TRBJ2-7; either TRBD1 or TRBD2 may supply D (5 bases each). The CDR3 has 14 amino acids. V was cut by 7 bases and J by 4 bases, with 17 bases left in between. DNA of the CDR3: TGTGCCAGCACCCCTAGTGTCGGGGCGTACGAGCAGTACTTC. It codes for CASTPSVGAYEQYF.